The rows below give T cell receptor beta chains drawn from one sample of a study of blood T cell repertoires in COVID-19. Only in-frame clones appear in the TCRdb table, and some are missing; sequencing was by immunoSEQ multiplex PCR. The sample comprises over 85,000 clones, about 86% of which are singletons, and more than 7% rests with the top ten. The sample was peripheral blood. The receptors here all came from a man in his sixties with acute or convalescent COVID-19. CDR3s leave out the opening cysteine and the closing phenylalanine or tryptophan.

ASSINLQGPQH	TRBV19	TRBJ1-5
ASSQEGLRNNPNYGYT	TRBV4-1	TRBJ1-2
ASSSTGAYGYT	TRBV2	TRBJ1-2
ASSQTHPGYSEQY	TRBV23-1	TRBJ2-7
ASSQLPGYEQY	TRBV4-1	TRBJ2-7
ATSRDMAAGYQETQY	TRBV15	TRBJ2-5
ASRAATGELF	TRBV19	TRBJ2-2
ASSHGTSGTQETQY	TRBV7-2	TRBJ2-5
ASSHPMDSGGDEQF	TRBV5-6	TRBJ2-1
ASGGQGDFHYGYT	TRBV28	TRBJ1-2
ASSLVGREVYGYT	TRBV5-6	TRBJ1-2
AWTLQGINEKLF	TRBV30	TRBJ1-4
ASSYPGLAHTDTQY	TRBV6-2/TRBV6-3	TRBJ2-3
ASRRGQGSTEAF	TRBV3-1/TRBV3-2	TRBJ1-1
ASRRTSGDNEQF	TRBV3-1/TRBV3-2	TRBJ2-1
ASSFNRDTEAF	TRBV5-1	TRBJ1-1
ATSDPSGGVGETQY	TRBV24-1	TRBJ2-5
ASSPGQGSTFLLEQY	TRBV5-1	TRBJ2-7
ASSLDLPSPQETQY	TRBV11-2	TRBJ2-5
AIGTQGTGANVLT	TRBV10-3	TRBJ2-6
ASSSYLSDGTQY	TRBV19	TRBJ2-5
ASTRWSTYGYT	TRBV5-6	TRBJ1-2
ATRTENNYGYT	TRBV5-4	TRBJ1-2
ASSLDRGLTGELF	TRBV27	TRBJ2-2
AWSVRSGTGANVLT	TRBV30	TRBJ2-6
AISPTSASSYNEQF	TRBV10-3	TRBJ2-1
ASIMNTEAF	TRBV6-5	TRBJ1-1
ASSVGTEGYGYT	TRBV9	TRBJ1-2
ASSLGTGAIYEQY	TRBV5-1	TRBJ2-7
ASSITTGNYGYT	TRBV19	TRBJ1-2
ASSQALVGGSTDTQY	TRBV4-1	TRBJ2-3
ASSQAGTSSGNTIY	TRBV5-1	TRBJ1-3